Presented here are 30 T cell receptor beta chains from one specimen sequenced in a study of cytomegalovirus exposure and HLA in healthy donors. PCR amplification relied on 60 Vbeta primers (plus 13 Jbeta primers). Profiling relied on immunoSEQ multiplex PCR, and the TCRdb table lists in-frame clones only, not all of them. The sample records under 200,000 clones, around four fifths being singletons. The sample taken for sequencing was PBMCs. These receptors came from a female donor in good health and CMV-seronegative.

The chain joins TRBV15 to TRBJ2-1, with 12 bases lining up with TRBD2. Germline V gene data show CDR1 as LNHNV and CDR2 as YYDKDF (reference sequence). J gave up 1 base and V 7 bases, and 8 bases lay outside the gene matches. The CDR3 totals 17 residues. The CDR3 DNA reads TGTGCCACCAAGCCATTAGGACTAGCGGGATCCTACAATGAGCAGTTCTTC. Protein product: CATKPLGLAGSYNEQFF.

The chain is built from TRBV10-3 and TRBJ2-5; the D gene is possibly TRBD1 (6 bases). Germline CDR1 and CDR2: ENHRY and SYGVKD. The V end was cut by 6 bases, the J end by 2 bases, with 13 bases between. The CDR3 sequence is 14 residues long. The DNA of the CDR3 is TGTGCCATCAGGACCGACAGGCAACAAGAGACCCAGTACTTC. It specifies CAIRTDRQQETQYF.

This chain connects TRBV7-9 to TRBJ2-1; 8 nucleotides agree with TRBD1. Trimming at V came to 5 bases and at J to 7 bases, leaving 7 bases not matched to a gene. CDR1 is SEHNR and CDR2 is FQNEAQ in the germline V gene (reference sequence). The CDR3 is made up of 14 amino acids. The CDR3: CASSIDRGLNEQFF. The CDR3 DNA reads TGTGCCAGCAGCATAGACAGGGGCTTAAATGAGCAGTTCTTC.

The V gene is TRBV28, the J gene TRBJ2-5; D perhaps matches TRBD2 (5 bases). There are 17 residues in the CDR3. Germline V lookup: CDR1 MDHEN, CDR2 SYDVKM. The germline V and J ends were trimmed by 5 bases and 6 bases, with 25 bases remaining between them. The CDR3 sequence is CASSLSPGSWTMQTQYF. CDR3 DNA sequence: TGTGCCAGCAGTCTGTCACCGGGATCGTGGACGATGCAGACCCAGTACTTC.

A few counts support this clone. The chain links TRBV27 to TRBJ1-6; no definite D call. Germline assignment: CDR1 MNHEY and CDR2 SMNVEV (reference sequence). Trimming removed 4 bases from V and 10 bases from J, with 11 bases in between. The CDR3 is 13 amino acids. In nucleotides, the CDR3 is TGTGCCAGCAGTTGGGCCCCTAAATCACCCCTCCACTTT. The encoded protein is CASSWAPKSPLHF.

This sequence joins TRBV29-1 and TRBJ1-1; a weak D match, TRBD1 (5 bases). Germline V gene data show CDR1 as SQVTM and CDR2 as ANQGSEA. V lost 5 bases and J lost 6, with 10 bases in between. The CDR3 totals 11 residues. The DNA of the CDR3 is TGCAGCGTTCCAATCAGGGCTGAAGCTTTCTTT. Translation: CSVPIRAEAFF. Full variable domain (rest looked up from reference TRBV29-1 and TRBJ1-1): SAVISQKPSRDICQRGTSLTIQCQVDSQVTMMFWYRQQPGQSLTLIATANQGSEATYESGFVIDKFPISRPNLTFSTLTVSNMSPEDSSIYLCSVPIRAEAFFGQGTRLTVV.

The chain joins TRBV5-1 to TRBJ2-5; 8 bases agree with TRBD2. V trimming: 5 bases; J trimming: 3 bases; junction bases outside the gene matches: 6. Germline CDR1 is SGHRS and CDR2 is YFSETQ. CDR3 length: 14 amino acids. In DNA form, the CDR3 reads TGCGCCAGCAGTCCTACTAGCGGAGAAGAGACCCAGTACTTC. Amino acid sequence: CASSPTSGEETQYF.

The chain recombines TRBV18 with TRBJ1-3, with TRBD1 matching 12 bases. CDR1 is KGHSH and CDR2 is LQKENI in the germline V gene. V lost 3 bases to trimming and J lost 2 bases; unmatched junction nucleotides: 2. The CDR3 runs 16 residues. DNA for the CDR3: TGTGCCAGCTCACCCGGGACAGGGGGCACTGGAAACACCATATATTTT. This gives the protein CASSPGTGGTGNTIYF.

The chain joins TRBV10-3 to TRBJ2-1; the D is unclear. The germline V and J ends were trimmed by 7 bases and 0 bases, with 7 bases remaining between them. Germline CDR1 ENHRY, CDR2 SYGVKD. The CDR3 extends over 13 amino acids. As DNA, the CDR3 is TGTGCCATCACCATCAACTCCTACAATGAGCAGTTCTTC. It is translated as CAITINSYNEQFF.

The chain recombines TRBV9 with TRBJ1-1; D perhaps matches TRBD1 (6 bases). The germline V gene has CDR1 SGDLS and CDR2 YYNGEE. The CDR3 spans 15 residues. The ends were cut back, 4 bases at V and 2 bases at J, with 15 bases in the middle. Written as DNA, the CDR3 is TGTGCCAGCAGCCCAAGGGGGGGACCAAACACTGAAGCTTTCTTT. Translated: CASSPRGGPNTEAFF.

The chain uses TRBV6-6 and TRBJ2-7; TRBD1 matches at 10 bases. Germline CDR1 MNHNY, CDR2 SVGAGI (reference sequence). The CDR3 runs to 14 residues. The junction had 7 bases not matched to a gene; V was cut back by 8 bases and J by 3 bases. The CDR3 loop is CASLRTGGDYEQYF. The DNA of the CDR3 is TGTGCCAGCCTAAGGACAGGGGGTGACTACGAGCAGTACTTC.

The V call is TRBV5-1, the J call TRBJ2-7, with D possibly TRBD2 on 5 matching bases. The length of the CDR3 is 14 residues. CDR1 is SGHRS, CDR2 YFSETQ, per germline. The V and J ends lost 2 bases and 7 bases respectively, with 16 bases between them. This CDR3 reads CASSFRMETGEQYF. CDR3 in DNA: TGCGCCAGCAGCTTCCGGATGGAGACGGGGGAGCAGTACTTC.

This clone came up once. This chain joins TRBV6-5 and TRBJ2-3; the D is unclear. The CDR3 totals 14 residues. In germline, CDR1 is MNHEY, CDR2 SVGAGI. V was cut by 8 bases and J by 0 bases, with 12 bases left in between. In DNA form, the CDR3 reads TGTGCCAGCCAAGTGCGCCAAAGCACAGATACGCAGTATTTT. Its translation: CASQVRQSTDTQYF.

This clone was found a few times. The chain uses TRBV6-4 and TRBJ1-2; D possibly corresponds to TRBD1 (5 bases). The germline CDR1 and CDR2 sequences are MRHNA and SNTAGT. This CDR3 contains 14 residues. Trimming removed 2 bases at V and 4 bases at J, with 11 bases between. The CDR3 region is CASSDGEGTYGYTF. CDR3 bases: TGTGCCAGCAGTGACGGGGAGGGGACCTATGGCTACACCTTC.

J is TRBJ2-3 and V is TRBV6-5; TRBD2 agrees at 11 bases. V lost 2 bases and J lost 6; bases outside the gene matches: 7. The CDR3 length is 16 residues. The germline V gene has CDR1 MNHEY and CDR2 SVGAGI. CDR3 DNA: TGTGCCAGCAGTTACGTAGCGGGGGGGGTCAAGGATACGCAGTATTTT. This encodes CASSYVAGGVKDTQYF.

The CDR3 sequence: CASSDVGRGDTQYF. The DNA of the CDR3 is TGTGCCAGCAGTGATGTGGGGCGGGGGGATACGCAGTATTTT. The V gene is TRBV25-1, the J gene TRBJ2-3; TRBD2 matches 7 bases. CDR1 MGHDK and CDR2 SYGVNS come from the germline V gene. The CDR3 is 14 residues long. Germline trimming cut 3 bases from V and 6 bases from J; bases unmatched to any gene: 6.

In DNA, the CDR3 is TGTGCCAGTAGTGCCCAGACAGGGGGCGGCTATGGCTACACCTTC. The encoded protein is CASSAQTGGGYGYTF. The gene calls are TRBV19 and TRBJ1-2, with 10 bases aligning to TRBD1. The V gene's germline CDR1 is LNHDA and CDR2 SQIVND (reference sequence). CDR3 length: 15 amino acids. Unmatched junction bases numbered 7, after V lost 5 bases and J lost 4 bases.

The CDR3 here is CASSEWDRGRNEQFF. The CDR3 coding sequence is TGTGCCAGCAGTGAATGGGACAGGGGGAGGAATGAGCAGTTCTTC. The rearrangement uses TRBV2 and TRBJ2-1; TRBD1 matches at 11 bases. V was pared by 2 bases and J by 7 bases, with 4 bases of the junction left unmatched. This CDR3 comprises 15 residues. From germline, CDR1 is SNHLY and CDR2 FYNNEI.

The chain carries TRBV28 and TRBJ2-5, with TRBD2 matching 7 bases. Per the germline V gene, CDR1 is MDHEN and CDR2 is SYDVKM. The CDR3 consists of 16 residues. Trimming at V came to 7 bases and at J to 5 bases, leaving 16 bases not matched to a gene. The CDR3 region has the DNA TGTGCCAGCATCCCCGGGTCTAGCGGTTGGGGGGAGACCCAGTACTTC. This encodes CASIPGSSGWGETQYF. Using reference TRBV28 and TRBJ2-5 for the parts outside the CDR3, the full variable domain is DVKVTQSSRYLVKRTGEKVFLECVQDMDHENMFWYRQDPGLGLRLIYFSYDVKMKEKGDIPEGYSVSREKKERFSLILESASTNQTSMYLCASIPGSSGWGETQYFGPGTRLLVL.

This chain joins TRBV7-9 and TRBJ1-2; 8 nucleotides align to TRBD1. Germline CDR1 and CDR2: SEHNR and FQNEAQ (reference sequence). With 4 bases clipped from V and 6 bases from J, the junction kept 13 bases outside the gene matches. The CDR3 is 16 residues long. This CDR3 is CASSSSDRERENGYTF. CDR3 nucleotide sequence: TGTGCCAGCAGCTCCTCGGACAGGGAAAGAGAGAATGGCTACACCTTC.

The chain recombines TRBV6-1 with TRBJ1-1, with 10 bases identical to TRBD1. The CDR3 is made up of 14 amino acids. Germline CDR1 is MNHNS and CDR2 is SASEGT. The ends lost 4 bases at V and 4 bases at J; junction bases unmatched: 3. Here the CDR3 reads CASSGGQGSTEAFF. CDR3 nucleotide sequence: TGTGCCAGCAGTGGGGGACAGGGGAGCACTGAAGCTTTCTTT.

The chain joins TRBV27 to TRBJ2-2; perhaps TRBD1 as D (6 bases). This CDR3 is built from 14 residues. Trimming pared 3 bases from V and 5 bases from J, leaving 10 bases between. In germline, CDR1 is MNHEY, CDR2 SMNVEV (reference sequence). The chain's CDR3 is CASSFGQLTGELFF. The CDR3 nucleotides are TGTGCCAGCAGTTTCGGACAGTTAACCGGGGAGCTGTTTTTT.

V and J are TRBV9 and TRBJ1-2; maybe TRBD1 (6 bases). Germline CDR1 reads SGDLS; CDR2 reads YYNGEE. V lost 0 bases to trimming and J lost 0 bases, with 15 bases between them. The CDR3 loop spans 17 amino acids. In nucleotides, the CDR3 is TGTGCCAGCAGCGTAGTTCCCGTGACAGGAGCTAACTATGGCTACACCTTC. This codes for CASSVVPVTGANYGYTF.

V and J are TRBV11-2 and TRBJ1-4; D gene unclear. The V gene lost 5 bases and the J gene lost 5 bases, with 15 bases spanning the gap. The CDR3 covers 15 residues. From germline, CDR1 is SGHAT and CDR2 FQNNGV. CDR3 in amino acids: CASSPRAGKNEKLFF. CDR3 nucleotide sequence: TGTGCCAGCAGCCCCCGGGCGGGAAAGAATGAAAAACTGTTTTTT.

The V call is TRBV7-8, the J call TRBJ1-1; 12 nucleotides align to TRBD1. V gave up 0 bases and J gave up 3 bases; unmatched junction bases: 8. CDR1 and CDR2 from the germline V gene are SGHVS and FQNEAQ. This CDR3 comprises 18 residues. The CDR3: CASSLAGRDRGRYTEAFF. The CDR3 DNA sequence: TGTGCCAGCAGCTTAGCGGGCCGGGACAGGGGGCGGTACACTGAAGCTTTCTTT. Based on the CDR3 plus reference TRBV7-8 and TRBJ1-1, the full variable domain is GAGVSQSPRYKVAKRGQDVALRCDPISGHVSLFWYQQALGQGPEFLTYFQNEAQLDKSGLPSDRFFAERPEGSVSTLKIQRTQQEDSAVYLCASSLAGRDRGRYTEAFFGQGTRLTVV.

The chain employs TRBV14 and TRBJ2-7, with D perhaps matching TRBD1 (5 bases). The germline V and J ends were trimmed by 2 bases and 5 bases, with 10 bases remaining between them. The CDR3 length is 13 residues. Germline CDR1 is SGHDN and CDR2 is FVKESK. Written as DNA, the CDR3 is TGTGCCAGCAGCCAACCAGGGATGAACGAGCAGTACTTC. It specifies CASSQPGMNEQYF.

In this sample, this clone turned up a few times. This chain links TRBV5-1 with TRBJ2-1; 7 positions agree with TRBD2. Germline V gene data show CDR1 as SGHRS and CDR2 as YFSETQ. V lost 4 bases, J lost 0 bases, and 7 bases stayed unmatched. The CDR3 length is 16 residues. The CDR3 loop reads CASSGTSASSYNEQFF. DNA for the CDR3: TGCGCCAGCAGCGGAACTAGCGCGAGCTCCTACAATGAGCAGTTCTTC.

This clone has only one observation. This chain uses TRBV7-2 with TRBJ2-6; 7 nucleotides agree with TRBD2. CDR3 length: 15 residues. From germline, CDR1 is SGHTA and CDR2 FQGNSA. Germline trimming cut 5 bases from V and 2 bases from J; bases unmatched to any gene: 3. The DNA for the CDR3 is TGTGCCAGCAGCGGTCTAGCGGCTGGGGCCAACGTCCTGACTTTC. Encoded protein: CASSGLAAGANVLTF. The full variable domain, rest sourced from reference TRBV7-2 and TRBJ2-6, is GAGVSQSPSNKVTEKGKDVELRCDPISGHTALYWYRQSLGQGLEFLIYFQGNSAPDKSGLPSDRFSAERTGGSVSTLTIQRTQQEDSAVYLCASSGLAAGANVLTFGAGSRLTVL.

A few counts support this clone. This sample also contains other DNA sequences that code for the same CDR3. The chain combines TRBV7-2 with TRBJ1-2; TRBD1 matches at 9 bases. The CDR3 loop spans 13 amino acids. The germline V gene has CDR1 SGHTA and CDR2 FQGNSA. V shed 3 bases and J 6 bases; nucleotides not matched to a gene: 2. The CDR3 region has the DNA TGTGCCAGCAGCTTTCGGGACAGGGATGGCTACACCTTC. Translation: CASSFRDRDGYTF.

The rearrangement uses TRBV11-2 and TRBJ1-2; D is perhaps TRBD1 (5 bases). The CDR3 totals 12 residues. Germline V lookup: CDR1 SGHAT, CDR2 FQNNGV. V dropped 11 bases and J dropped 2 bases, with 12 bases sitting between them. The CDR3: CASDGGNYGYTF. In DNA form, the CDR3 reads TGTGCCTCCGACGGGGGAAACTATGGCTACACCTTC.